This T cell receptor beta chain was sequenced during a study of CD8 T cells in Susac syndrome (dated by TCRdb to between 2018 and 2020). Study-level background: Among the Susac syndrome patients who were sequenced, clinically active disease was present in six and clinical remission was observed in eight. At the time of blood withdrawal, Susac syndrome patients were either therapy-naive, taking corticosteroids (with some also receiving IVIg), or on IVIg alone. Whether CD8+ T cell activation and differentiation in Susac syndrome was antigen driven was tested using repertoire sequencing.

According to the germline V gene, CDR1 reads SQVTM and CDR2 reads ANQGSEA. Germline trimming amounts to 6 bases on V and 4 bases on J, with 8 as the count of junction bases outside the gene matches. The CDR3, cysteine through phenylalanine, is 14 amino acids long. Only the CDR3 region is kept as DNA, spanning 42 bases read in frame from base 1. RNA was extracted using the RNeasy kit, and roughly 0.5 to 1 ug of the RNA was reverse transcribed with random hexamers. The immunoSEQ multiplex PCR assay, which covers 54 Vbeta and 13 Jbeta segments, was used to amplify TCR beta CDR3 regions. PCR amplification bias was corrected using a synthetic template baseline for primer optimization and computational correction. For the original study's pipeline: Reads were annotated to V, D and J genes per IMGT and analyzed with immunoSEQ Analyzer, keeping only productive sequences. To calculate clonality, Shannon entropy was normalized by log2 of the number of productive unique sequences and then subtracted from one. Public and private clones were assessed among the 100 most prevalent clones of each patient and control. Clones were defined as Susac-specific when absent from the healthy and MS cohorts, from roughly 1,100 published viral clones and from other ImmuneACCESS disease sequences. TCRdb reworked the public reads: Q25 trimming with fastp, MiXCR clone assembly, productive beta chains retained. Entries that share a CDR3 protein sequence are merged under the most common genes and DNA. V and J calls and clone size were set by TCRdb, not the authors. This sample gives about 180,000 distinct CDR3 sequences in total; roughly 94% of them show up just once. Of the sample, 0.09% to 0.1% falls within the top ten clones.

What the authors observed across the whole study: The number of individuals in the TCR sequencing and HLA analysis was recognized as being relatively small. In patients with Susac syndrome, the CD4+ T cell repertoire showed no detectable clonal expansion.

High-throughput TCR beta sequencing profiled peripheral blood CD8+ and CD4+ T cells from healthy donors, Susac syndrome patients and multiple sclerosis patients. The Susac syndrome patients fulfilled recently defined diagnostic criteria for either definite or probable disease. Bulk CD8+ and CD4+ T cells were purified by magnetic negative isolation, while CD8+ TEMRA cells were enriched using FACS. Blood was drawn into EDTA tubes, processed within 24 hours, and PBMCs were isolated by density gradient centrifugation. PBMCs destined for TCR sequencing were cryopreserved in liquid nitrogen and later thawed in a 37 °C water bath. The sorted or isolated CD4+, CD8+ and CD8+ TEMRA cells reached a purity of at least 90%. Comments on this clonotype: What this receptor recognizes is not known. Base quality data are lacking; no much larger clone is found one base away.

Recombination joined TRBV29-1 with TRBJ2-1, with 8 bases matching TRBD2. The TCR comes from a human donor with Susac syndrome. Sequencing was carried out using CD4+ T cells from PBMCs. CDR3 loop: CSVETSGSYNEQFF. The DNA sequence reads TGCAGCGTGGAAACTAGCGGCTCTTACAATGAGCAGTTCTTC.